The next 10 T cell receptor beta chains were all read from a single sample in a study of CD8+ T cells in alopecia areata. Treatment in this sample: oral pan-JAK inhibitor, 5-10 mg twice daily. Extraction of RNA preceded its reverse transcription into cDNA, which served as the sequencing template. The assay was immunoSEQ multiplex PCR, and TCRdb's table has in-frame clones only and misses some. Of more than 150,000 clones listed, roughly half are singletons. The sequenced sample was CD8+ T cells sorted from blood, obtained between weeks 51 and 52, from a patient treated with tofacitinib. Every receptor here comes from a human donor with alopecia areata.

The CDR3 loop is CASSAGTVEGYTF. CDR3 DNA sequence: TGTGCCAGCAGCGCGGGGACAGTAGAAGGCTACACCTTC. The chain joins TRBV5-4 to TRBJ1-2; TRBD1 agrees at 7 bases. Germline lookup yields CDR1 SGHNT and CDR2 YYREEE (reference sequence). J was trimmed by 8 bases and V by 4 bases; bases with no gene match: 8. The CDR3 covers 13 residues.

This clone has just one count. The V and J genes are TRBV6-6 and TRBJ2-7; D remains unclear. This CDR3 comprises 15 residues. The germline V gene has CDR1 MNHNY and CDR2 SVGAGI (reference sequence). Trimming cost V 4 bases and J 0 bases, with 13 bases left between them. CDR3 loop: CASSSPDDFSYEQYF. CDR3 in DNA: TGTGCCAGCAGTTCTCCGGACGACTTCTCCTACGAGCAGTACTTC.

This clone appeared a few times. The chain combines TRBV13 with TRBJ2-7; D uncertain. Germline loops: CDR1 PRHDT, CDR2 FYEKMQ (reference sequence). CDR3 length equals 14 residues. Trimming removed 5 bases at V and 0 bases at J, with 11 bases between. The CDR3 DNA follows: TGTGCCAGCAGCGCCGCCGCCGCCTCCTACGAGCAGTACTTC. This sequence encodes CASSAAAASYEQYF.

V usage is TRBV4-2 and J usage is TRBJ2-3; D remains ambiguous. CDR1 LGHNA and CDR2 YNFKEQ come from the germline V gene. The CDR3 covers 18 residues. V lost 0 bases, J lost 2 bases, and 18 bases lay in between. CDR3 sequence (DNA): TGTGCCAGCAGCCAAGATCTCGAGACCAACTCACACACAGATACGCAGTATTTT. Amino acids: CASSQDLETNSHTDTQYF.

Here the CDR3 reads CASSAGLLGSGYTF. The CDR3 DNA reads as TGTGCCAGCAGCGCGGGACTCTTAGGCTCTGGCTACACCTTC. The chain combines TRBV7-9 with TRBJ1-2; D is perhaps TRBD1 (5 bases). CDR3 length equals 14 residues. V gave up 5 bases and J gave up 7 bases, with 17 bases separating them. From germline, CDR1 is SEHNR and CDR2 FQNEAQ (reference sequence).

The rearrangement links TRBV7-9 to TRBJ2-2, with D unclear. The CDR3 runs to 12 residues. The germline gives CDR1 SEHNR, CDR2 FQNEAQ (reference sequence). The V and J ends lost 8 bases and 5 bases respectively, with 9 bases between them. DNA of the CDR3: TGTGCCAGCCAAGGGTCGACCGGGGAGCTGTTTTTT. It is translated as CASQGSTGELFF. Full variable domain (remainder filled in from reference TRBV7-9 and TRBJ2-2): DTGVSQNPRHKITKRGQNVTFRCDPISEHNRLYWYRQTLGQGPEFLTYFQNEAQLEKSRLLSDRFSAERPKGSFSTLEIQRTEQGDSAMYLCASQGSTGELFFGEGSRLTVL.

The genes are TRBV13 and TRBJ1-2, with D possibly being TRBD1 (6 bases). V dropped 0 bases and J dropped 4 bases, with 9 bases sitting between them. Germline CDR1 is PRHDT and CDR2 is FYEKMQ (reference sequence). CDR3 length: 14 residues. The CDR3 DNA follows: TGTGCCAGCAGCTTAGGGCAGGGGCTCTATGGCTACACCTTC. The encoded protein is CASSLGQGLYGYTF.

This clone was seen more than once but under ten times. The chain is built from TRBV5-5 and TRBJ2-7; no clear D gene. This CDR3 has 14 amino acids. Germline V lookup: CDR1 SGHKS, CDR2 YYEKEE (reference sequence). The germline V and J ends were trimmed by 0 bases and 2 bases, with 9 bases remaining between them. This CDR3 is CASSLERHTYEQYF. The CDR3 region has the DNA TGTGCCAGCAGCTTGGAGAGACATACCTACGAGCAGTACTTC.

The genes are TRBV7-9 and TRBJ2-3; 7 bases agree with TRBD2. This CDR3 spans 15 amino acids. Germline CDR1 SEHNR, CDR2 FQNEAQ (reference sequence). Losses at the gene ends were 4 bases for V and 2 bases for J; bases not matched to a gene: 6. CDR3 DNA sequence: TGTGCCAGCAGCTACAGCGGGGAAGACACAGATACGCAGTATTTT. It yields the protein CASSYSGEDTDTQYF.

The count of this clone is one. The V call is TRBV27, the J call TRBJ1-5; D possibly corresponds to TRBD1 (6 bases). Germline values: CDR1 MNHEY, CDR2 SMNVEV (reference sequence). Trimming stripped 3 bases from V and 6 bases from J, with 12 bases between. This CDR3 has 14 amino acids. CDR3: CASSLQGLGQPQHF. The CDR3 DNA follows: TGTGCCAGCAGTTTGCAGGGGTTGGGTCAGCCCCAGCATTTT.